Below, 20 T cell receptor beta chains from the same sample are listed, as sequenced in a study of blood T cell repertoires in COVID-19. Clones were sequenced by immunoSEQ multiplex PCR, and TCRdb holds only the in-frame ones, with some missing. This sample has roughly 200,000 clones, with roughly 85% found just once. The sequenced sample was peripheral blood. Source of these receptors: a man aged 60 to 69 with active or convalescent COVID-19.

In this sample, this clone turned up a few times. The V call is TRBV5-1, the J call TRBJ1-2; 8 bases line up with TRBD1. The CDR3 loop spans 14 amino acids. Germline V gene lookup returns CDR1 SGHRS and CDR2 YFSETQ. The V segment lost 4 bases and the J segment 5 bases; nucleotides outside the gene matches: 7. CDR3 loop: CASSQDRERYGYTF. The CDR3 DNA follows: TGCGCCAGCAGCCAGGACAGGGAACGGTATGGCTACACCTTC.

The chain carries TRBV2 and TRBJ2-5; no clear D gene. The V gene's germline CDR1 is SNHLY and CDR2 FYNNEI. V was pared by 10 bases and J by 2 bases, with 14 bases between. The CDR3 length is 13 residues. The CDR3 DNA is TGTGCCAACAGCTCAGCGCTTCAAGAGACCCAGTACTTC. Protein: CANSSALQETQYF.

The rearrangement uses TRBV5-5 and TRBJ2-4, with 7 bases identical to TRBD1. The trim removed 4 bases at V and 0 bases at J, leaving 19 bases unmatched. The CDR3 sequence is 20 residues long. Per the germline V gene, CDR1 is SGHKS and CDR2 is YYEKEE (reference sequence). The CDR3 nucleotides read TGTGCCAGCAGCCCCCTTTGGGACAGCCTCGTGTCCCTAGCCAAAAACATTCAGTACTTC. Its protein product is CASSPLWDSLVSLAKNIQYF. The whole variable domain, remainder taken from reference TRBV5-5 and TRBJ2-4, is DAGVTQSPTHLIKTRGQQVTLRCSPISGHKSVSWYQQVLGQGPQFIFQYYEKEERGRGNFPDRFSARQFPNYSSELNVNALLLGDSALYLCASSPLWDSLVSLAKNIQYFGAGTRLSVL.

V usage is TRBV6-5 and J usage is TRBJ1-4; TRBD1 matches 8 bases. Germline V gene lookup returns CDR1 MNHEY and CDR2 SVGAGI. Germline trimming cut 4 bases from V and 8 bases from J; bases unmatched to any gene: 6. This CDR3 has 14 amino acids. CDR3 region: CASSSRTGGEKLFF. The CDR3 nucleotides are TGTGCCAGCAGTTCCCGAACAGGGGGGGAAAAACTGTTTTTT.

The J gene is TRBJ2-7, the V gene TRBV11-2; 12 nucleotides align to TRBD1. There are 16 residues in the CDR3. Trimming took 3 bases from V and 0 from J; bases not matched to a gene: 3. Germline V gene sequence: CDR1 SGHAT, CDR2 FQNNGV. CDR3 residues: CASSFPGQGASYEQYF. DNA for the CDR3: TGTGCCAGCAGCTTCCCGGGACAGGGGGCCTCCTACGAGCAGTACTTC.

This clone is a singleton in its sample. The CDR3 here is CASSLLTGGSYEQYF. The CDR3 coding sequence is TGCGCCAGCAGCCTTTTAACAGGGGGATCCTACGAGCAGTACTTC. The chain has TRBV5-1 and TRBJ2-7; TRBD1 aligns across 8 bases. V gave up 4 bases and J gave up 1 base; unmatched junction bases: 7. Germline V lookup: CDR1 SGHRS, CDR2 YFSETQ. CDR3 length: 15 residues.

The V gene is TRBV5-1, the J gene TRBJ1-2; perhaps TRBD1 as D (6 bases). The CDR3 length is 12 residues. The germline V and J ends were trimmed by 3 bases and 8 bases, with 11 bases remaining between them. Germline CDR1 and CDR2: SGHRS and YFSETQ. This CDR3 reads CASSSDSGGYTF. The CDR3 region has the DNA TGCGCCAGCAGCTCGGACAGTGGGGGCTACACCTTC.

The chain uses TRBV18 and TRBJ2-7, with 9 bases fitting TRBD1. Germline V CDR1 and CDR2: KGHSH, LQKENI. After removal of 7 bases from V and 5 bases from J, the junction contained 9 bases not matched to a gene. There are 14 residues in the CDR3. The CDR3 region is CASFPGTGNHEQYF. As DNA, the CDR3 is TGTGCCAGCTTTCCCGGGACAGGGAACCACGAGCAGTACTTC.

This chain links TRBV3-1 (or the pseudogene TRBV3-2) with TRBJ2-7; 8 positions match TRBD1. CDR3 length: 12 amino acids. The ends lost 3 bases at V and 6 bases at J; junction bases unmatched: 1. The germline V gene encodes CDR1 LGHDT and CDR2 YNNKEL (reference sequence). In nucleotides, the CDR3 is TGTGCCAGCAGCCATGGACAGGGCGAGCAGTACTTC. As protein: CASSHGQGEQYF.

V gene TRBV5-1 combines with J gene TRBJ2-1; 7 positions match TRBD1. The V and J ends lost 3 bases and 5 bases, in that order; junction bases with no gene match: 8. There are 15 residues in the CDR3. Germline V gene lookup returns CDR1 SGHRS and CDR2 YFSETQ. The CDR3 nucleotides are TGCGCCAGCAGCTGGACAGACAGGGAGAACAATGAGCAGTTCTTC. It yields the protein CASSWTDRENNEQFF. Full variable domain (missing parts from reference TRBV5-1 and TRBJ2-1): KAGVTQTPRYLIKTRGQQVTLSCSPISGHRSVSWYQQTPGQGLQFLFEYFSETQRNKGNFPGRFSGRQFSNSRSEMNVSTLELGDSALYLCASSWTDRENNEQFFGPGTRLTVL.

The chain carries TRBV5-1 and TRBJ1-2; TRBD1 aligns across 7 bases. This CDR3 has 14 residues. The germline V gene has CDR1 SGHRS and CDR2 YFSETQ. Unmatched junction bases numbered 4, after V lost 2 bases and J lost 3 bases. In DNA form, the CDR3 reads TGCGCCAGCAGCTTCATAACAGGGGACTATGGCTACACCTTC. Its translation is CASSFITGDYGYTF.

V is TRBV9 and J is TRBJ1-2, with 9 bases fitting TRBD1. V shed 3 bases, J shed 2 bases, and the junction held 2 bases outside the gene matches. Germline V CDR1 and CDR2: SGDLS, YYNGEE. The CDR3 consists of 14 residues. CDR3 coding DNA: TGTGCCAGCAGCGGGGACAGGGTGAACTATGGCTACACCTTC. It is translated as CASSGDRVNYGYTF. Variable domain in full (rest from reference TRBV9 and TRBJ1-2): DSGVTQTPKHLITATGQRVTLRCSPRSGDLSVYWYQQSLDQGLQFLIQYYNGEERAKGNILERFSAQQFPDLHSELNLSSLELGDSALYFCASSGDRVNYGYTFGSGTRLTVV.

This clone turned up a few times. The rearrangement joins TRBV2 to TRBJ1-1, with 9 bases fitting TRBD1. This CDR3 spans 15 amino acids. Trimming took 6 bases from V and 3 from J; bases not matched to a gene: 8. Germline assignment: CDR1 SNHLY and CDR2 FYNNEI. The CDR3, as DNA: TGTGCCAGCAGAGGACAGGGGCGGTATGACACTGAAGCTTTCTTT. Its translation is CASRGQGRYDTEAFF. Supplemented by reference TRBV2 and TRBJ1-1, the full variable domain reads EPEVTQTPSHQVTQMGQEVILRCVPISNHLYFYWYRQILGQKVEFLVSFYNNEISEKSEIFDDQFSVERPDGSNFTLKIRSTKLEDSAMYFCASRGQGRYDTEAFFGQGTRLTVV.

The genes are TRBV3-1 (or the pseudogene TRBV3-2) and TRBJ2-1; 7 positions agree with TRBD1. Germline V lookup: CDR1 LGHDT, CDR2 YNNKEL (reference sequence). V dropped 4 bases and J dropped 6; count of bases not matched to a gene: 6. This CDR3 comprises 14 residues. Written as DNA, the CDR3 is TGTGCCAGCAGCCGAGGAAGGACAGGCAATGAGCAGTTCTTC. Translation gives CASSRGRTGNEQFF.

CDR3 sequence: CASSLVWERQFF. CDR3 nucleotide sequence: TGTGCCAGCAGCTTAGTTTGGGAGCGGCAGTTCTTC. The chain recombines TRBV11-2 with TRBJ2-1; TRBD2 is a possible D gene (5 bases). This CDR3 region has 12 residues. CDR1 is SGHAT, CDR2 FQNNGV, per germline. V lost 1 base to trimming and J lost 12 bases, with 10 bases between them.

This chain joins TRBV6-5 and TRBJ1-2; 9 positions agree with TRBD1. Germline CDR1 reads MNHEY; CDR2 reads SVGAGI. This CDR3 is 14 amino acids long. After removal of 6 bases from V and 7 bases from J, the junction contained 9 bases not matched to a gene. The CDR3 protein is CASRWDRAVGGYTF. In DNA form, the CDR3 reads TGTGCCAGCAGATGGGACAGGGCAGTTGGTGGCTACACCTTC.

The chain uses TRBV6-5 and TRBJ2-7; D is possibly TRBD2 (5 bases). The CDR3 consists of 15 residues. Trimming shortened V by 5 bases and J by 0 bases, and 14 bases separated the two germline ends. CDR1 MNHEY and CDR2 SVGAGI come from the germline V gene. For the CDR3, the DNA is TGTGCCAGCAGTAGATTGGGAGCCTTCTCCTACGAGCAGTACTTC. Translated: CASSRLGAFSYEQYF.

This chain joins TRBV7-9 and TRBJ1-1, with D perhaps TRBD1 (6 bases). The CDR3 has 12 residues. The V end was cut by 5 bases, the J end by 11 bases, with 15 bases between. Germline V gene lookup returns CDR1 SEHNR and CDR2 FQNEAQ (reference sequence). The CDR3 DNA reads TGTGCCAGCAGCCTGGGGACACGCCGGGCTTTCTTT. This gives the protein CASSLGTRRAFF.

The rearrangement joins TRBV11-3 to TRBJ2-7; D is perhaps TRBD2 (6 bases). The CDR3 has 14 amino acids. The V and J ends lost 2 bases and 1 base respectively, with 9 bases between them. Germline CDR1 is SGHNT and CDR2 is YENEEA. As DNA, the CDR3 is TGTGCCAGCAGCTTATCCGGGGGATCCTACGAGCAGTACTTC. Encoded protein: CASSLSGGSYEQYF.

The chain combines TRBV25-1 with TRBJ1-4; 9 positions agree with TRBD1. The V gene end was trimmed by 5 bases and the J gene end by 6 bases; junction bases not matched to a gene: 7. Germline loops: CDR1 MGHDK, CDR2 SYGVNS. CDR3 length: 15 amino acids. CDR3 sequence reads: CASSYGTGFHEKLFF. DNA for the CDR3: TGTGCCAGCAGTTATGGGACAGGGTTTCATGAAAAACTGTTTTTT.